This note documents a single TCR beta chain sequence. Its antigen remains unidentified. No base-level quality is on record; no much larger clone is a single base apart. Between the V and J ends, shortened by 0 bases and 1 base respectively, the junction contains 9 bases. As encoded in the germline V gene, CDR1 is LGHNA while CDR2 is YSLEER. The CDR3 holds 15 amino acids from the cysteine to the phenylalanine. The read is trimmed to its CDR3 DNA, 45 bases read in frame from base 1. This record comes from a study of OX40 agonist ivuxolimab in advanced cancers. Background for the entire study: The costimulatory receptor OX40 (CD134) was targeted by ivuxolimab, a fully human IgG2 agonistic monoclonal antibody. A male proportion of 70% to 90% and a mean age of 60 years, ranging from 23 to 79, were recorded for the dose-escalation cohort. Partial responses were achieved by three dose-escalation patients, of whom one had hepatocellular carcinoma and two had cutaneous melanoma. Peripheral TCRbeta sequencing was intended to test whether TCR sequence diversity was altered and clonal T-cell expansion was caused by ivuxolimab. Prior anti-PD-1, anti-PD-L1 or anti-CTLA-4 therapy was permitted, and approximately 42% of dose-escalation patients had received checkpoint inhibitors. Intravenous ivuxolimab was administered to patients every 2 weeks at six dose levels: 0.01, 0.1, 0.3, 1.5, 3 and 10 mg/kg. The monotherapy dose-escalation portion (N of about 50 patients) of the phase I ivuxolimab trial is reported in the paper. Among the roughly 52 dose-escalation patients, approximately 20 had hepatocellular carcinoma, about 15 melanoma, 9 renal cell carcinoma and 9 head and neck cancer.

The trial excluded patients who had a history of autoimmune disease or were on systemic immunosuppression. Peripheral blood for TCR sequencing was collected from all dose cohorts at baseline, on cycle 4 day 1, and on cycle 7 day 1. The samples were drawn from a first-in-human, open-label, multicenter phase I dose-escalation trial of ivuxolimab. Adults with locally advanced or metastatic head and neck squamous cell, hepatocellular, melanoma or renal cell carcinoma were enrolled in the trial. CD4+ and CD8+ T cells were sorted separately from peripheral blood before TCR sequencing. Genomic DNA was isolated from the sorted cells so that the TCRbeta CDR3 region could be sequenced. The immunoSEQ Assay was used for sequencing of TCRbeta CDR3 regions. TCRdb's version of the immuneACCESS table is confined to in-frame rearrangements and falls short of the full clone set. An unresolved V gene accounts for under half of the shortfall where checked; the remainder is of unknown origin. The sample includes some 84,000 clones, with approximately 89% observed a single time. The top ten hold about 0.2% of the sample.

What the research found in general, with its limitations: The antigen specificity of the clonally expanded peripheral T cells was not determined. Low levels of normalized T-cell clonal expansion were also seen in some patients who did not respond. After ivuxolimab, CD8+ T cells had more expanded clones than CD4+ T cells on average. In partial responders in the 0.1-3.0 mg/kg groups, normalized peripheral clonal expansion was found to be among the lowest, especially among CD8+ T cells. At doses of 0.1 to 3.0 mg/kg, clonal expansion of both CD4+ and CD8+ blood T cells was observed from baseline to week 6.

The starting material was CD4+ or CD8+ T cells sorted from blood, obtained in a trial of the OX40 agonist ivuxolimab. The rearranged chain carries TRBV4-3 and TRBJ2-5, with the D gene not confidently named. The receptor comes from an adult with an advanced solid tumor such as melanoma, head and neck, liver or kidney cancer. This receptor has the CDR3 CASSQDPWTQETQYF. At the DNA level, the sequence is TGCGCCAGCAGCCAAGATCCTTGGACCCAAGAGACCCAGTACTTC.